This is a list of T cell receptor beta chains from one sample in a study of T cell responses to AZD1222 COVID-19 vaccine. Some clones are missing from TCRdb's copy, which holds only in-frame ones; the method was immunoSEQ multiplex PCR. The sample has about 180,000 clones; approximately 86% are singletons. The specimen was peripheral blood, collected 28 days after the second AZD1222 dose. All receptors come from an adult who received the AZD1222 COVID-19 vaccine. Both conserved end residues are part of each CDR3. D genes are given only for firm matches. Some rows mark clone size as missing; the rest say once, few, many or name a class of expanded clone.

d_call: NA
v_call: TRBV19
clone_size: NA
j_call: TRBJ1-6
cdr3_nt: TGTGCCAGTAGTTCGCGGTCCTCCTATAATTCACCCCTCCACTTT
cdr3_aa: CASSSRSSYNSPLHF

d_call: TRBD1
v_call: TRBV29-1
clone_size: NA
j_call: TRBJ1-1
cdr3_nt: TGCAGCGTCCCGTTCGGACAGGGACTTTCGGCTTTCTTT
cdr3_aa: CSVPFGQGLSAFF

d_call: TRBD1
v_call: TRBV28
clone_size: NA
j_call: TRBJ1-5
cdr3_nt: TGTGCCAGCAGTGGGACAGGGGACAATCAGCCCCAGCATTTT
cdr3_aa: CASSGTGDNQPQHF

d_call: NA
v_call: TRBV7-3
clone_size: NA
j_call: TRBJ2-7
cdr3_nt: TGTGCCAGCAGCTTAACACAGGGCTACGAGCAGTACTTC
cdr3_aa: CASSLTQGYEQYF

d_call: TRBD1
v_call: TRBV18
clone_size: NA
j_call: TRBJ1-1
cdr3_nt: TGTGCCAGCTCACCGAGGGACAGGGTGAACACTGAAGCTTTCTTT
cdr3_aa: CASSPRDRVNTEAFF

d_call: TRBD1
v_call: TRBV5-1
clone_size: NA
j_call: TRBJ1-4
cdr3_nt: TGCGCCAGCAGACCTCAGGGGGCGGAGGAAAAACTGTTTTTT
cdr3_aa: CASRPQGAEEKLFF

d_call: TRBD2
v_call: TRBV5-1
clone_size: NA
j_call: TRBJ2-2
cdr3_nt: TGCGCCAGCAGCTTGTATAGCGGGGGGACCGGGGAGCTGTTTTTT
cdr3_aa: CASSLYSGGTGELFF

d_call: TRBD1
v_call: TRBV10-2
clone_size: NA
j_call: TRBJ2-1
cdr3_nt: TGCGCCAGTCTAATGACAGGGGAGTACAATGAGCAGTTCTTC
cdr3_aa: CASLMTGEYNEQFF

d_call: NA
v_call: TRBV6-2/TRBV6-3
clone_size: NA
j_call: TRBJ2-2
cdr3_nt: TGTGCCAGCAGCACGAACACCGGGGAGCTGTTTTTT
cdr3_aa: CASSTNTGELFF

d_call: NA
v_call: TRBV5-1
clone_size: once
j_call: TRBJ1-2
cdr3_nt: TGCGCCAGCAGCTTGGGGCCTACAGGGTTCTATGGCTACACCTTC
cdr3_aa: CASSLGPTGFYGYTF

d_call: NA
v_call: TRBV4-2
clone_size: once
j_call: TRBJ2-5
cdr3_nt: TGTGCCAGCAGCCGTCCGGGCCCTCAGGGAGAGACCCAGTACTTC
cdr3_aa: CASSRPGPQGETQYF

d_call: NA
v_call: TRBV3-1/TRBV3-2
clone_size: NA
j_call: TRBJ2-7
cdr3_nt: TGTGCCAGCAGCCAACAACCTGGGGCCTACGAGCAGTACTTC
cdr3_aa: CASSQQPGAYEQYF

d_call: NA
v_call: TRBV10-1
clone_size: NA
j_call: TRBJ1-3
cdr3_nt: TGCGCCAGCAGTGAGGACGGGGCGAGCTCTGGAAACACCATATATTTT
cdr3_aa: CASSEDGASSGNTIYF

d_call: NA
v_call: TRBV7-3
clone_size: NA
j_call: TRBJ1-1
cdr3_nt: TGTGCCAGCAGCTTTAATCAGAACACTGAAGCTTTCTTT
cdr3_aa: CASSFNQNTEAFF

d_call: NA
v_call: TRBV4-3
clone_size: NA
j_call: TRBJ2-1
cdr3_nt: TGCGCCAGCAGCCAAGATCGAACAGGGAATAATGAGCAGTTCTTC
cdr3_aa: CASSQDRTGNNEQFF

d_call: TRBD1
v_call: TRBV29-1
clone_size: NA
j_call: TRBJ2-7
cdr3_nt: TGCAGCACAGGGACAGGGAGGAACTACGAGCAGTACTTC
cdr3_aa: CSTGTGRNYEQYF

d_call: NA
v_call: TRBV28
clone_size: NA
j_call: TRBJ1-2
cdr3_nt: TGTGCCAGCAGTCCCACAGGGCACTATGGCTACACCTTC
cdr3_aa: CASSPTGHYGYTF

d_call: TRBD2
v_call: TRBV15
clone_size: NA
j_call: TRBJ2-2
cdr3_nt: TGTGCCACCGTCCGAGCGGGGGGGCCGAACACCGGGGAGCTGTTTTTT
cdr3_aa: CATVRAGGPNTGELFF

d_call: NA
v_call: TRBV11-2
clone_size: NA
j_call: TRBJ1-2
cdr3_nt: TGTGCCAGCACCATTCAAGGTTGGGGGGACTATGGCTACACCTTC
cdr3_aa: CASTIQGWGDYGYTF

d_call: NA
v_call: TRBV7-2
clone_size: NA
j_call: TRBJ1-2
cdr3_nt: TGTGCCAGCAGCTTAGACAGGGCTACCTATGGCTACACCTTC
cdr3_aa: CASSLDRATYGYTF

d_call: NA
v_call: TRBV6-2/TRBV6-3
clone_size: NA
j_call: TRBJ1-2
cdr3_nt: TGTGCCAGCAGTTACTCTGGCAGCGACTACACCTTC
cdr3_aa: CASSYSGSDYTF

d_call: TRBD1
v_call: TRBV19
clone_size: NA
j_call: TRBJ1-4
cdr3_nt: TGTGCCAGTAGTGCGGGACAGGCAACTAATGAAAAACTGTTTTTT
cdr3_aa: CASSAGQATNEKLFF

d_call: NA
v_call: TRBV6-4
clone_size: NA
j_call: TRBJ2-2
cdr3_nt: TGTGCCAGCAGTGTGGAGGGTCTAGCCGGGGAGCTGTTTTTT
cdr3_aa: CASSVEGLAGELFF

d_call: TRBD1
v_call: TRBV25-1
clone_size: few
j_call: TRBJ2-7
cdr3_nt: TGTGCCAGCAGTGCGACGGGACAGGCTATTTACGAGCAGTACTTC
cdr3_aa: CASSATGQAIYEQYF

d_call: TRBD2
v_call: TRBV4-2
clone_size: NA
j_call: TRBJ2-3
cdr3_nt: TGTGCCAGCAGCCAAGATGGACCTAGCGGGGGGGCAGATACGCAGTATTTT
cdr3_aa: CASSQDGPSGGADTQYF

d_call: NA
v_call: TRBV30
clone_size: NA
j_call: TRBJ1-5
cdr3_nt: TGTGCCTGGAGTGAGGGAGTCAATCAGCCCCAGCATTTT
cdr3_aa: CAWSEGVNQPQHF

d_call: NA
v_call: TRBV18
clone_size: NA
j_call: TRBJ2-1
cdr3_nt: TGTGCCAGCTCACCACGGGTTGGGAGGAATGAGCAGTTCTTC
cdr3_aa: CASSPRVGRNEQFF

d_call: NA
v_call: TRBV28
clone_size: NA
j_call: TRBJ2-2
cdr3_nt: TGTGCCAGCAGTTTATGGGTAGGGATGAACACCGGGGAGCTGTTTTTT
cdr3_aa: CASSLWVGMNTGELFF

d_call: NA
v_call: TRBV5-4
clone_size: NA
j_call: TRBJ1-2
cdr3_nt: TGTGCCAGCAGCTTGGCTTCCGGGACTAACTATGGCTACACCTTC
cdr3_aa: CASSLASGTNYGYTF

d_call: NA
v_call: TRBV3-1/TRBV3-2
clone_size: NA
j_call: TRBJ2-2
cdr3_nt: TGTGCCAGCAGCCTCAGGAAGCCGTTCGGGGAGCTGTTTTTT
cdr3_aa: CASSLRKPFGELFF

d_call: NA
v_call: TRBV7-3
clone_size: NA
j_call: TRBJ2-2
cdr3_nt: TGTGCCAGCAGCTTATTCGGGGCCCTTGGCACCGGGGAGCTGTTTTTT
cdr3_aa: CASSLFGALGTGELFF

d_call: NA
v_call: TRBV19
clone_size: NA
j_call: TRBJ1-5
cdr3_nt: TGTGCCAGTAGTATAGAAGGGGTTCGACAGTACAATCAGCCCCAGCATTTT
cdr3_aa: CASSIEGVRQYNQPQHF

d_call: TRBD1
v_call: TRBV5-6
clone_size: once
j_call: TRBJ2-7
cdr3_nt: TGTGCCAGCAGCTTGACGGCCAGGGGGTCCTACGAGCAGTACTTC
cdr3_aa: CASSLTARGSYEQYF

d_call: NA
v_call: TRBV14
clone_size: NA
j_call: TRBJ1-6
cdr3_nt: TGTGCCAGCAGTCGGGGACCGCATAATTCACCCCTCCACTTT
cdr3_aa: CASSRGPHNSPLHF

d_call: NA
v_call: TRBV2
clone_size: NA
j_call: TRBJ1-2
cdr3_nt: TGTGCCAGCGGAGAGTTCTATGGCTACACCTTC
cdr3_aa: CASGEFYGYTF

d_call: TRBD1
v_call: TRBV5-1
clone_size: NA
j_call: TRBJ2-5
cdr3_nt: TGCGCCAGCAGCGCGGGACAGGGTGCGGAGACCCAGTACTTC
cdr3_aa: CASSAGQGAETQYF

d_call: NA
v_call: TRBV5-1
clone_size: NA
j_call: TRBJ2-7
cdr3_nt: TGCGCCAGCAGTTTTTTGGGCCCTACAGCCGGACCTTACGAGCAGTACTTC
cdr3_aa: CASSFLGPTAGPYEQYF

d_call: NA
v_call: TRBV2
clone_size: NA
j_call: TRBJ2-7
cdr3_nt: TGTGCCAGCAGTGAGTCGGTATCCTACGAGCAGTACTTC
cdr3_aa: CASSESVSYEQYF

d_call: NA
v_call: TRBV9
clone_size: NA
j_call: TRBJ1-4
cdr3_nt: TGTGCCAGCAGCCCCGGGACATCCGAAAAACTGTTTTTT
cdr3_aa: CASSPGTSEKLFF

d_call: TRBD2
v_call: TRBV6-2/TRBV6-3
clone_size: NA
j_call: TRBJ2-1
cdr3_nt: TGTGCCAGCAGCAAGCACCGTGTGGCGGGGGGATATAGTGAGCAGTTCTTC
cdr3_aa: CASSKHRVAGGYSEQFF

d_call: NA
v_call: TRBV19
clone_size: NA
j_call: TRBJ1-5
cdr3_nt: TGTGCCACCGGACAGAGCAATCAGCCCCAGCATTTT
cdr3_aa: CATGQSNQPQHF

d_call: NA
v_call: TRBV18
clone_size: NA
j_call: TRBJ1-1
cdr3_nt: TGTGCCAGCTCCCTGGACAGAACGAACACTGAAGCTTTCTTT
cdr3_aa: CASSLDRTNTEAFF

d_call: TRBD1
v_call: TRBV6-5
clone_size: NA
j_call: TRBJ2-5
cdr3_nt: TGTGCCAGCAGGGGGGACAGCCAAGAGACCCAGTACTTC
cdr3_aa: CASRGDSQETQYF

d_call: NA
v_call: TRBV7-9
clone_size: NA
j_call: TRBJ2-7
cdr3_nt: TGTGCCAGCAGCTTAGGAGGGCTATCGGGGTATTCCTACGAGCAGTACTTC
cdr3_aa: CASSLGGLSGYSYEQYF